The entry that follows covers one TCR beta chain sequence. The sample holds one count of this clone. Its specific antigen is unknown. No per-base quality is available; no much larger clone lies one base away. These data belong to a study of brain T cells in children with intractable seizures listed by TCRdb under 2021. Concerning the study at large: Resected brain tissue from about 50 pediatric epilepsy surgery cases was initially screened for immune gene transcripts with a NanoString immunology panel. Among the approximately 12 selected surgery cases, eight also had pre-surgery blood sequenced, leaving four with brain tissue only.

Study-wide findings and limitations: Sequencing depth differed between pre- and post-surgery blood, so clones missing from the pre-surgery sample may reflect undersampling. The patients' HCMV serostatus was not known, and viral specificity was inferred solely from CDR3 sequence similarity.

TCR beta chain sequences were generated from genomic DNA using the immunoSEQ assay. The study's own analysis went as follows. Any CDR3 sequence that did not begin with the conserved framework cysteine at position 104 was removed by hand. Clonality was calculated as one minus the normalized Shannon's Diversity Index, with values ranging from 0 (maximal diversity) to 1 (oligoclonal). Differences in the frequency of the same CDR3 between samples, such as brain versus blood, were assessed with chi-squared comparison-of-proportions tests. Public clonotypes were identified by searching immuneACCESS, and similarity to known antiviral clonotypes was assessed with the VDJdb browser. TCRdb holds this immuneACCESS table with in-frame rearrangements only. Some clones are missing; in checked studies, unresolved V genes explain under half, and the rest has no known cause. V and J calls plus clone size are reproduced from that table; the DNA served to infer D and trimming. A total of around 80,000 clones appear in this sample, roughly 89% of them only once. The ten largest clones take up around 25% of the sample.

This specimen's time point label, interpreted: resected brain tissue, or blood drawn just prior to surgery. The surgery cases showing the highest brain T cell transcript signatures were chosen for TCR beta chain sequencing of brain tissue and, when available, of blood. Before surgery, the patients had been given at least one anti-epileptic drug. The TCR-sequenced patients were children whose drug-resistant epilepsy was caused by tuberous sclerosis complex, focal cortical dysplasia, Rasmussen encephalitis or hemimegalencephaly. Blood samples were collected immediately before the epilepsy surgery. The Monarch genomic DNA purification kit was used to extract bulk genomic DNA from unsorted brain tissue and whole blood. CDR1 ENHRY and CDR2 SYGVKD are derived from the germline V gene. V and J are trimmed by 10 bases and 5 bases, and the gene matches miss 7 bases of the junction. Taken from cysteine to phenylalanine, the CDR3 has 12 residues. CDR3 DNA is the only sequence kept; it has 36 bases, read in frame from the first base.

The receptor comes from a girl between 2 and 10 years old with Rasmussen encephalitis and intractable seizures. This sequence uses TRBV10-3 and TRBJ2-5, with 7 bases matching TRBD1. The sample here was peripheral blood, taken at surgery. CDR3 reads: CATETGPETQYF. In nucleotides, the sequence is TGTGCCACCGAGACAGGGCCGGAGACCCAGTACTTC.